This T cell receptor (beta chain) was identified during a study of graft-versus-host responses after intestinal transplantation. To note about this clone: Its antigen is still unknown.

Sequenced by immunoSEQ multiplex PCR; TCRdb stores in-frame clones only, minus some. The data show about 120,000 clones, approximately 95% seen once. The V gene end was trimmed by 4 bases and the J gene end by 0 bases; junction bases not matched to a gene: 6. Germline-derived CDR1 and CDR2 are SGHTA and FQGTGA. This CDR3 has 16 amino acids. This receptor was taken from a human donor who received an intestinal transplant. The sequences come from unstimulated CD8+ T cells sorted from spleen or lymph node cells, collected before intestinal transplant. The gene calls are TRBV7-3 and TRBJ2-1; 7 bases agree with TRBD2. The CDR3 nucleotides read TGTGCCAGCAGCTCGGACGGGAGGAGCTCCTACAATGAGCAGTTCTTC. Protein sequence: CASSSDGRSSYNEQFF.